What follows describes a single TCR beta chain. The sample comes from a study of cytomegalovirus exposure and HLA in healthy donors. Trimming stripped 6 bases from V and 2 bases from J, with 8 bases between. Germline V gene lookup returns CDR1 MRHNA and CDR2 SNTAGT. The length of the CDR3 is 13 residues. The study ran its PCR with 60 Vbeta and 13 Jbeta primers. This table comes from immunoSEQ multiplex PCR, and its TCRdb copy is limited to in-frame clones, with some not included. Of 150,000 to 180,000 clones in the sample, over 60% are singletons; the top ten hold approximately 4%. The sequence derives from a woman aged 40-49 years in good health and CMV-seronegative. The sequencing input was PBMCs. The rearrangement uses TRBV6-4 and TRBJ1-5, with D uncertain. The CDR3 region is CASSGEGNQPQHF. The DNA for the CDR3 is TGTGCCAGCAGCGGAGAGGGCAATCAGCCCCAGCATTTT.